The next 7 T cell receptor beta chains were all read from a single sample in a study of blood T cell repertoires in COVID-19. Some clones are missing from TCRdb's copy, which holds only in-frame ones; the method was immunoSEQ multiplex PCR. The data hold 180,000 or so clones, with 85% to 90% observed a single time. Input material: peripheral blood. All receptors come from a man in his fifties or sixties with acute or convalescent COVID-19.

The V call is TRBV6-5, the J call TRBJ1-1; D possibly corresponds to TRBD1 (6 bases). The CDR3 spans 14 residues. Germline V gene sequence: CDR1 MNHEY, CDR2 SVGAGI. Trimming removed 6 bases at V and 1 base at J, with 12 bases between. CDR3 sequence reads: CASRTGRGNTEAFF. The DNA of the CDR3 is TGTGCCAGCAGGACAGGACGGGGGAACACTGAAGCTTTCTTT.

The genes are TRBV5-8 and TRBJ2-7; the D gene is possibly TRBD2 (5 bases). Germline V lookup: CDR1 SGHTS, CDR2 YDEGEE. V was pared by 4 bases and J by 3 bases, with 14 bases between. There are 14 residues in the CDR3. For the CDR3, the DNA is TGTGCCAGCAGCCCCGGGATTCTCTACTACGAGCAGTACTTC. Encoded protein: CASSPGILYYEQYF.

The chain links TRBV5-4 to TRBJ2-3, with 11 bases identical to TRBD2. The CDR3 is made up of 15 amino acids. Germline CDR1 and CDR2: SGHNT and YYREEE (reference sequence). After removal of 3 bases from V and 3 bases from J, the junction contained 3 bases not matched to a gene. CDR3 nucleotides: TGTGCCAGCAGCTCGGGACTAGCGGCGACAGATACGCAGTATTTT. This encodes CASSSGLAATDTQYF.

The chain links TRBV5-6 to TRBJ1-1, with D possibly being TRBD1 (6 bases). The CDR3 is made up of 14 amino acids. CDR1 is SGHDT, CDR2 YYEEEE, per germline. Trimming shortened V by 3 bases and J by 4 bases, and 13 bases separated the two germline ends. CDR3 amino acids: CASSSPGGATEAFF. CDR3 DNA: TGTGCCAGCAGCTCCCCCGGGGGGGCCACTGAAGCTTTCTTT.

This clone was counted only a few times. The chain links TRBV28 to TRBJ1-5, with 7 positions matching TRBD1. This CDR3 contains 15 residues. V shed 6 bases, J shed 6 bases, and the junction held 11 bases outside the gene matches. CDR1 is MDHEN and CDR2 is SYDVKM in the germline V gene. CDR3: CASSPPGQGVQPQHF. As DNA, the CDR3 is TGTGCCAGCAGCCCCCCCGGGCAGGGGGTTCAGCCCCAGCATTTT.

Written as DNA, the CDR3 is TGTGCCAGCAGTGCCCTCTTAGGGGGACAGTTGTTTTCTAACTATGGCTACACCTTC. This gives the protein CASSALLGGQLFSNYGYTF. The chain combines TRBV28 with TRBJ1-2, with 7 bases lining up with TRBD1. The CDR3 is 19 amino acids. Germline assignment: CDR1 MDHEN and CDR2 SYDVKM. With 5 bases clipped from V and 0 bases from J, the junction kept 18 bases outside the gene matches.

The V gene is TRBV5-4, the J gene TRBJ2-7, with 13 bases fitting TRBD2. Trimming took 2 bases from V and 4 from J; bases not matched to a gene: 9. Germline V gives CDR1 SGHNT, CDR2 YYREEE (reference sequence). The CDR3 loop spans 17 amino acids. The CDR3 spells CASSLYDWTSGSYEQYF. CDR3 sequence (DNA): TGTGCCAGCAGCTTATACGATTGGACTAGCGGGAGTTACGAGCAGTACTTC.